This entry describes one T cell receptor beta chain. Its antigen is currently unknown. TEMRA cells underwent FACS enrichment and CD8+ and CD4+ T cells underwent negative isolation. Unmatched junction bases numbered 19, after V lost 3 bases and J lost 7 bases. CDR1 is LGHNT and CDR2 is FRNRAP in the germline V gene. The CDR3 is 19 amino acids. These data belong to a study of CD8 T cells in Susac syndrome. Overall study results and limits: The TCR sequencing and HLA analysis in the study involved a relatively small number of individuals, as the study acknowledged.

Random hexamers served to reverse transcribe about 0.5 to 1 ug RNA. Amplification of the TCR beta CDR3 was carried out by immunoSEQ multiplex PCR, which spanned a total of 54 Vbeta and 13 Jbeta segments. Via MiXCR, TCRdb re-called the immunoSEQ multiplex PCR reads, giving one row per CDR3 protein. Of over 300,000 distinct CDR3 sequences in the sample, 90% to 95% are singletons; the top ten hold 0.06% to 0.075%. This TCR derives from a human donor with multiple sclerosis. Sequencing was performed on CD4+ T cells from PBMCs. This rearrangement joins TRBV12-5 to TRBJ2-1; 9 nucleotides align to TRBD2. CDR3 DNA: TGTGCTAGTGGTTTCACTCAGAGAGCGAGCGGGAGGAGGGTAAATGAGCAGTTCTTC. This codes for CASGFTQRASGRRVNEQFF.